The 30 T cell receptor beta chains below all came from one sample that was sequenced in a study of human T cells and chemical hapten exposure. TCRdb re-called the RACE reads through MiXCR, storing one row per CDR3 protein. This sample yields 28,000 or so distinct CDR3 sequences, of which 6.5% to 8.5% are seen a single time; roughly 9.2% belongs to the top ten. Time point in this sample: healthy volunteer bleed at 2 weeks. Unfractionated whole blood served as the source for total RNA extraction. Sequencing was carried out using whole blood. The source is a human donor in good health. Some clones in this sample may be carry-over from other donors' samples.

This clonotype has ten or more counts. DNA of the CDR3: TGTGCCAGTAGTACCGGACTAGCGGAGAGCTCCTACAATGAGCAGTTCTTC. This sequence encodes CASSTGLAESSYNEQFF. This chain connects TRBV19 to TRBJ2-1; 10 bases map to TRBD2. This CDR3 has 17 amino acids. Trimming at V came to 4 bases and at J to 0 bases, leaving 6 bases not matched to a gene. Germline values: CDR1 LNHDA, CDR2 SQIVND (reference sequence). The full variable domain, completed using reference TRBV19 and TRBJ2-1, is DGGITQSPKYLFRKEGQNVTLSCEQNLNHDAMYWYRQDPGQGLRLIYYSQIVNDFQKGDIAEGYSVSREKKESFPLTVTSAQKNPTAFYLCASSTGLAESSYNEQFFGPGTRLTVL.

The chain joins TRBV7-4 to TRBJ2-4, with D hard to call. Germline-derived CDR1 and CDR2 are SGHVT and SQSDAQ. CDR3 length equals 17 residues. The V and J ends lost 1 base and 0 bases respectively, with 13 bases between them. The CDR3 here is CASSLEILFGAKNIQYF. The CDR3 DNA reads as TGTGCCAGCAGCTTAGAGATCCTTTTCGGAGCCAAAAACATTCAGTACTTC. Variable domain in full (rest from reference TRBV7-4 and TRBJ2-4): GAGVSQSPRYKVAKRGRDVALRCDSISGHVTLYWYRQTLGQGSEVLTYSQSDAQRDKSGRPSGRFSAERPERSVSTLKIQRTEQGDSAVYLCASSLEILFGAKNIQYFGAGTRLSVL.

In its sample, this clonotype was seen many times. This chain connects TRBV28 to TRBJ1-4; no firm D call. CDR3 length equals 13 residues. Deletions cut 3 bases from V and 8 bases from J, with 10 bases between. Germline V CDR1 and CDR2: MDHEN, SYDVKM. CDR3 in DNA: TGTGCCAGCAGTTTTAGCTTAGGCGAAAAACTGTTTTTT. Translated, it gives CASSFSLGEKLFF.

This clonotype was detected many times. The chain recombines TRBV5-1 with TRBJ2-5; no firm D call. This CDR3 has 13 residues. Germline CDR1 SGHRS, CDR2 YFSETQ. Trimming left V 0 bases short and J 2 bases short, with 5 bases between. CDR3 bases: TGCGCCAGCAGCTTGGCGCCGCAAGAGACCCAGTACTTC. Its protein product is CASSLAPQETQYF.

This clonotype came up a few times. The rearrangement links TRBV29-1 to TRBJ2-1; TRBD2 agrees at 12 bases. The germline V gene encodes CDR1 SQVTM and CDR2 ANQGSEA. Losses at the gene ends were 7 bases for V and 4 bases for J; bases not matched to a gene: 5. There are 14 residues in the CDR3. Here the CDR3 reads CSGRGLAGYNEQFF. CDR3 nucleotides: TGCAGCGGCCGGGGACTAGCGGGTTACAATGAGCAGTTCTTC.

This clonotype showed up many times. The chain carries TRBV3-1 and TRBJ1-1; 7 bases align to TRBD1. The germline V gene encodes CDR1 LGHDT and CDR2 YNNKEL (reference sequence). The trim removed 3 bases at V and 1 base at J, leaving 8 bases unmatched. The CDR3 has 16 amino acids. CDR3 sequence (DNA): TGTGCCAGCAGCCAGAGCAGGGGGGGGAGGAACACTGAAGCTTTCTTT. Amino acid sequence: CASSQSRGGRNTEAFF.

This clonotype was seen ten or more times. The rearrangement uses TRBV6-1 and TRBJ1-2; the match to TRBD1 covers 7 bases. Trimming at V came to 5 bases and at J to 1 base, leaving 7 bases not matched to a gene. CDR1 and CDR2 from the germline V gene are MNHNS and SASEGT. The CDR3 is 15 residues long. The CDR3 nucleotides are TGTGCCAGCAGTCTATCGACAGGGATTAACTATGGCTACACCTTC. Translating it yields CASSLSTGINYGYTF.

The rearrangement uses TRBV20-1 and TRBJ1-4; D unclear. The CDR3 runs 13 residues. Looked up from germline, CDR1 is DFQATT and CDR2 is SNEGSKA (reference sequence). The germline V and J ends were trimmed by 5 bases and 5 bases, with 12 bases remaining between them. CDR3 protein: CSAGVRGNEKLFF. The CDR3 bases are TGCAGTGCTGGGGTTCGGGGAAATGAAAAACTGTTTTTT.

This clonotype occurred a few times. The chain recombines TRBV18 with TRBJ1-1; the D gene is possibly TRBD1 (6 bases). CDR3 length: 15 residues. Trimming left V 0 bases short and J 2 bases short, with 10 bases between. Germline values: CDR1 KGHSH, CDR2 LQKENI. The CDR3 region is CASSPPGGFNTEAFF. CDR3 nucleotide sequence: TGTGCCAGCTCACCACCAGGGGGTTTTAACACTGAAGCTTTCTTT.

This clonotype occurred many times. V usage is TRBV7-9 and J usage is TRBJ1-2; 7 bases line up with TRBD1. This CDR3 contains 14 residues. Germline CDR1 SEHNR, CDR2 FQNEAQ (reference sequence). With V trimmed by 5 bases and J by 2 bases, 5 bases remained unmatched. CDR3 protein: CASSPGTENYGYTF. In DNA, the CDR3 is TGTGCCAGCAGCCCGGGGACAGAGAACTATGGCTACACCTTC.

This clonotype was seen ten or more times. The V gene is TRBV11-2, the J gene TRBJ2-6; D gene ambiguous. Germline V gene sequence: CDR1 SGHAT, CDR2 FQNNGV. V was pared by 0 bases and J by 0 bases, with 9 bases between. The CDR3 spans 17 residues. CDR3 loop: CASSLEAPLSGANVLTF. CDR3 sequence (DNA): TGTGCCAGCAGCTTAGAGGCTCCCCTCTCTGGGGCCAACGTCCTGACTTTC.

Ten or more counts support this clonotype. The CDR3 DNA follows: TGTGCCAGCAGTTATTCGGGAGGAGCGGCAGATACGCAGTATTTT. Amino acid sequence: CASSYSGGAADTQYF. The V gene is TRBV6-6, the J gene TRBJ2-3, with 7 bases matching TRBD2. In germline, CDR1 is MNHNY, CDR2 SVGAGI (reference sequence). V was pared by 3 bases and J by 4 bases, with 7 bases of the junction left unmatched. The CDR3 length is 15 residues.

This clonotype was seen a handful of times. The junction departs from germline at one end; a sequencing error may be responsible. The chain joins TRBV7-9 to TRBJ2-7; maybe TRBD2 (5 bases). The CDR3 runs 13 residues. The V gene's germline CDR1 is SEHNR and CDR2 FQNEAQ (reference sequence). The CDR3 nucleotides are TGTGCCAGCAGCTTAGAGAGCGGAGCGTTGGCGGACTTC. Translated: CASSLESGALADF.

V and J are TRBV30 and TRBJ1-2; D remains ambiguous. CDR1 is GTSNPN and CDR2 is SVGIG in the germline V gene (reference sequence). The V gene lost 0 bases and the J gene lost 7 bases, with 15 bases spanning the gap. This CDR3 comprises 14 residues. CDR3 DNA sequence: TGTGCCTGGAGTGTAACCTTTTCGGGGTCTGGCTACACCTTC. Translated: CAWSVTFSGSGYTF.

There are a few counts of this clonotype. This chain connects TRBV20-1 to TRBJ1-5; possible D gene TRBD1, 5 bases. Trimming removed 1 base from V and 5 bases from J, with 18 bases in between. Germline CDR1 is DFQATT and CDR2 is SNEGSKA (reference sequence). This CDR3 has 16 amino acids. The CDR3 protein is CSARGQGAGPYQPQHF. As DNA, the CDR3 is TGCAGTGCTAGAGGTCAGGGAGCCGGGCCGTATCAGCCCCAGCATTTT.

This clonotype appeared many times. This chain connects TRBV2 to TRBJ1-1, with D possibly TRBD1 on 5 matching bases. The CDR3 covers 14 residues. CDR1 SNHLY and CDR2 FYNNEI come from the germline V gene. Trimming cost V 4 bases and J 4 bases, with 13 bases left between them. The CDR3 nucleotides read TGTGCCAGCAGTGCCCAGGGTTCGGCCACTGAAGCTTTCTTT. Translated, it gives CASSAQGSATEAFF.

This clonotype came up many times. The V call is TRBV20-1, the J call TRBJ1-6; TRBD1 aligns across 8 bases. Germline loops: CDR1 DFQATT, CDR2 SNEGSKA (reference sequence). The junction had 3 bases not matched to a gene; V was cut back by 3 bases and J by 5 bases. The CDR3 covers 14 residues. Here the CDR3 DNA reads TGCAGTGCTAGGACAGGGGTGGATAATTCACCCCTCCACTTT. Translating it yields CSARTGVDNSPLHF.

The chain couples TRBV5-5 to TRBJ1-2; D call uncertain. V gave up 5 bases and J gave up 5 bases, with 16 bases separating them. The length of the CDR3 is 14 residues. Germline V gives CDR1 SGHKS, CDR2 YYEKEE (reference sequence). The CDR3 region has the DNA TGTGCCAGCAGTTTTCCCCAGACCCAGTATGGCTACACCTTC. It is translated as CASSFPQTQYGYTF.

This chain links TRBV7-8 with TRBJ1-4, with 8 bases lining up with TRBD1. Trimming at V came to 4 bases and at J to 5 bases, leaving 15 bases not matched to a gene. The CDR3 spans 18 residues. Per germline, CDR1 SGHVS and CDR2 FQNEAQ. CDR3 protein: CASSSAGTGIRANEKLFF. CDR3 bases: TGTGCCAGCAGCTCCGCCGGGACAGGAATACGGGCCAATGAAAAACTGTTTTTT.

CDR3 coding DNA: TGTGCCAGCTCACCACTGGTCCGACAGGGGGGATCACCCCTCCACTTT. Its protein product is CASSPLVRQGGSPLHF. This chain links TRBV18 with TRBJ1-6, with TRBD1 matching over 9 bases. CDR3 length equals 16 residues. V was pared by 1 base and J by 10 bases, with 8 bases of the junction left unmatched. Germline-derived CDR1 and CDR2 are KGHSH and LQKENI.

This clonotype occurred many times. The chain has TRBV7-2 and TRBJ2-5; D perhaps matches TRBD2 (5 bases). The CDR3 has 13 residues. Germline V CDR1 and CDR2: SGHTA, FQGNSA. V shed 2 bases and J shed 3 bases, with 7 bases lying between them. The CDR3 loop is CASSLMREETQYF. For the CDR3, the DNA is TGTGCCAGCAGCTTAATGCGGGAAGAGACCCAGTACTTC.

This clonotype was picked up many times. The CDR3 DNA reads TGTGCCAGCAGTTTATGGGGTTGGAGAGAGTCCTCCTCCTACAATGAGCAGTTCTTC. Its protein is CASSLWGWRESSSYNEQFF. V and J are TRBV28 and TRBJ2-1; D ambiguous. V shed 0 bases and J shed 0 bases, with 18 bases lying between them. Germline V gene sequence: CDR1 MDHEN, CDR2 SYDVKM. The CDR3 length is 19 residues. The full variable domain, with the rest looked up from reference TRBV28 and TRBJ2-1, is DVKVTQSSRYLVKRTGEKVFLECVQDMDHENMFWYRQDPGLGLRLIYFSYDVKMKEKGDIPEGYSVSREKKERFSLILESASTNQTSMYLCASSLWGWRESSSYNEQFFGPGTRLTVL.

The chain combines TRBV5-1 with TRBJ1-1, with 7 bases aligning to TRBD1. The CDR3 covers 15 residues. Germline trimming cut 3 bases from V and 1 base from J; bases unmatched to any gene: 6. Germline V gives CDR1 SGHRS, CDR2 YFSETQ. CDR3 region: CASSWGTARNTEAFF. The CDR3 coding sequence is TGCGCCAGCAGCTGGGGGACAGCCCGGAACACTGAAGCTTTCTTT.

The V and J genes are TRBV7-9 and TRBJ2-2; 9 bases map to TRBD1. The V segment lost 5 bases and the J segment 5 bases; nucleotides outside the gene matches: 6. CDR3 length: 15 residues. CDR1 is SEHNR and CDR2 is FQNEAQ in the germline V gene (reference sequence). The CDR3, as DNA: TGTGCCAGCAGCCCCGGACAGGGGCGGACCGGGGAGCTGTTTTTT. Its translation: CASSPGQGRTGELFF.

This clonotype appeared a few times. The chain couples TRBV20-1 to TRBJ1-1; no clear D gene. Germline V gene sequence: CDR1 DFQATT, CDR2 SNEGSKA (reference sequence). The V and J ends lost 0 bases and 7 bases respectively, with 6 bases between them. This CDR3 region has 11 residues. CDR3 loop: CSARELDEAFF. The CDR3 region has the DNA TGCAGTGCTAGAGAACTCGATGAAGCTTTCTTT.

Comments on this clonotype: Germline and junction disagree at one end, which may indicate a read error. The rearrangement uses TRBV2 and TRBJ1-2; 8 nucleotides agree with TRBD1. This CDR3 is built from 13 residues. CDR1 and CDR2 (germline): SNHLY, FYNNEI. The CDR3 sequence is CASTIDRGGDYNF. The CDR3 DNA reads TGTGCCAGCACTATAGACAGGGGAGGAGACTACAACTTC.

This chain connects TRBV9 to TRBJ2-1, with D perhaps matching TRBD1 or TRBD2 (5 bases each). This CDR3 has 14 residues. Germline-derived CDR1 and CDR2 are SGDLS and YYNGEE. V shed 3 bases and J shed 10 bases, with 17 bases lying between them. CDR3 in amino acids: CASSGGSGDKEQFF. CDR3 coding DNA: TGTGCCAGCAGCGGGGGGAGTGGTGATAAGGAGCAGTTCTTC. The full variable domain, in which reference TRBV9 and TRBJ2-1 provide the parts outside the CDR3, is DSGVTQTPKHLITATGQRVTLRCSPRSGDLSVYWYQQSLDQGLQFLIQYYNGEERAKGNILERFSAQQFPDLHSELNLSSLELGDSALYFCASSGGSGDKEQFFGPGTRLTVL.

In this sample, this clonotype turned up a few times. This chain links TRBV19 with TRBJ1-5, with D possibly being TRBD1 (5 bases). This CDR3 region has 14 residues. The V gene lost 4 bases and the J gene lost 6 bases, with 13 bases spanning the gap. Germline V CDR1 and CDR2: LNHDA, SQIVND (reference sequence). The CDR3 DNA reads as TGTGCCAGTAGTACCGGGACCGCCGTTCAGCCCCAGCATTTT. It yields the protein CASSTGTAVQPQHF.

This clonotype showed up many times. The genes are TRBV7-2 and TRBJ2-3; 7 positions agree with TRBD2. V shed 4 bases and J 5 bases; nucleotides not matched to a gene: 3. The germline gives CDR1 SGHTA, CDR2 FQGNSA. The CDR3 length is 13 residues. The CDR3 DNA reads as TGTGCCAGCAGCTGGGACTATAAAGATACGCAGTATTTT. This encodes CASSWDYKDTQYF.

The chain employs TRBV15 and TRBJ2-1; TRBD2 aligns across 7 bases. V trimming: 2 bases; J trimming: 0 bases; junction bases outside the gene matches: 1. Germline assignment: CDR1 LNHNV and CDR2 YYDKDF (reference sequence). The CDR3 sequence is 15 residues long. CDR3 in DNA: TGTGCCACCAGCAGAACTAGCGTCTCCTACAATGAGCAGTTCTTC. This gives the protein CATSRTSVSYNEQFF.